The 20 T cell receptor beta chains reported below all come from one sample, sequenced in a study of blood T cells in healthy people across ages. A sample-barcoded 5' primer and a J-beta primer mix were used in a second PCR of about 6 to 12 cycles. TCRdb re-called the 5' RACE reads with MiXCR, one entry per CDR3 protein. Of about 690,000 distinct CDR3 sequences listed, roughly two fifths were seen once; the top ten hold around 30%. The sequenced sample was blood. The receptors originated from a man older than 75 in good health.

This clonotype was found a few times. The genes are TRBV5-4 and TRBJ2-5; D could derive from TRBD1 or TRBD2 (5 bases each). The germline V gene encodes CDR1 SGHNT and CDR2 YYREEE (reference sequence). The CDR3 runs 14 residues. V dropped 7 bases and J dropped 5 bases, with 18 bases sitting between them. The CDR3: CASRTGTRGETQYF. Here the CDR3 DNA reads TGTGCCAGCCGAACCGGGACCCGTGGGGAGACCCAGTACTTC. Together with reference TRBV5-4 and TRBJ2-5, the CDR3 gives the full variable domain: ETGVTQSPTHLIKTRGQQVTLRCSSQSGHNTVSWYQQALGQGPQFIFQYYREEENGRGNFPPRFSGLQFPNYSSELNVNALELDDSALYLCASRTGTRGETQYFGPGTRLLVL.

The genes are TRBV7-9 and TRBJ2-5, with 10 nucleotides matching TRBD2. CDR1 is SEHNR and CDR2 is FQNEAQ in the germline V gene (reference sequence). CDR3 length: 12 residues. Unmatched junction bases numbered 5, after V lost 3 bases and J lost 13 bases. The CDR3 sequence is CASSLEASGRYF. CDR3 nucleotide sequence: TGTGCCAGCAGCTTGGAGGCTAGCGGGAGGTACTTC.

The chain links TRBV28 to TRBJ2-1; no firm D call. V was cut by 8 bases and J by 12 bases, with 17 bases left in between. CDR3 length equals 12 residues. Germline-derived CDR1 and CDR2 are MDHEN and SYDVKM. The CDR3 sequence: CASLSPAKRQFF. The CDR3 DNA reads as TGTGCCAGCCTCTCCCCCGCAAAGAGGCAGTTCTTC.

V is TRBV9 and J is TRBJ2-1, with 8 bases that match TRBD2. Germline V lookup: CDR1 SGDLS, CDR2 YYNGEE. V dropped 0 bases and J dropped 7; count of bases not matched to a gene: 6. This CDR3 comprises 15 residues. As DNA, the CDR3 is TGTGCCAGCAGCGTAGCCGGGGGGGCTGGTAATGAGCAGTTCTTC. Amino acids: CASSVAGGAGNEQFF.

This clonotype was seen a handful of times. The V call is TRBV27, the J call TRBJ1-2; 8 positions match TRBD1. Germline assignment: CDR1 MNHEY and CDR2 SMNVEV (reference sequence). V lost 6 bases to trimming and J lost 6 bases; unmatched junction nucleotides: 9. The length of the CDR3 is 14 residues. Here the CDR3 DNA reads TGTGCCAGCAGGAGGACAGGGTTAATAAATGGCTACACCTTC. This codes for CASRRTGLINGYTF.

This clonotype was picked up many times. The gene calls are TRBV20-1 and TRBJ2-3, with 9 nucleotides matching TRBD2. The CDR3 has 14 residues. V shed 6 bases and J 1 base; nucleotides not matched to a gene: 5. The germline V gene encodes CDR1 DFQATT and CDR2 SNEGSKA (reference sequence). The DNA of the CDR3 is TGCAGTGCCATAGCGGGAGCAGGCACAGATACGCAGTATTTT. Translating it yields CSAIAGAGTDTQYF.

The chain combines TRBV5-5 with TRBJ1-5; D may be TRBD1 (5 bases). Trimming removed 4 bases at V and 2 bases at J, with 10 bases between. This CDR3 is built from 14 residues. Germline CDR1 is SGHKS and CDR2 is YYEKEE (reference sequence). CDR3 nucleotides: TGTGCCAGCAGCGGAGGGGACGGCAATCAGCCCCAGCATTTT. Translation: CASSGGDGNQPQHF.

This clonotype occurred a few times. V is TRBV20-1 and J is TRBJ1-6; D might be TRBD1 (6 bases). Germline CDR1 and CDR2: DFQATT and SNEGSKA (reference sequence). Trimming removed 2 bases from V and 8 bases from J, with 13 bases in between. This CDR3 has 14 residues. This CDR3 reads CSARTQGIDSPLHF. The CDR3 region has the DNA TGCAGTGCTAGAACTCAGGGGATTGATTCACCCCTCCACTTT.

V gene TRBV20-1 combines with J gene TRBJ2-7, with D possibly being TRBD1 (5 bases). This CDR3 contains 11 residues. Trimming stripped 4 bases from V and 5 bases from J, with 9 bases between. Germline assignment: CDR1 DFQATT and CDR2 SNEGSKA (reference sequence). The CDR3 DNA reads TGCAGTGCTACGGTAGGGGACGAGCAGTACTTC. This codes for CSATVGDEQYF.

The CDR3 sequence: CASRAGGSNTEAFF. The CDR3 DNA sequence: TGTGCCAGCAGGGCAGGGGGCTCGAACACTGAAGCTTTCTTT. The V gene is TRBV6-2 or TRBV6-3, the J gene TRBJ1-1, with 8 bases identical to TRBD1. The CDR3 sequence is 14 residues long. CDR1 MNHEY and CDR2 SVGEGT come from the germline V gene. V shed 6 bases and J 1 base; nucleotides not matched to a gene: 4.

This clonotype was seen more than once but under ten times. This chain joins TRBV9 and TRBJ1-2; perhaps TRBD1 as D (5 bases). Germline loops: CDR1 SGDLS, CDR2 YYNGEE. The CDR3 consists of 15 residues. V dropped 3 bases and J dropped 7 bases, with 19 bases sitting between them. The CDR3 DNA reads TGTGCCAGCAGCGCAAACCCGGGACCTAGGGGTGGCTACACCTTC. Translating gives CASSANPGPRGGYTF.

The chain uses TRBV24-1 and TRBJ2-2, with 8 bases matching TRBD1. This CDR3 comprises 17 residues. CDR1 KGHDR and CDR2 SFDVKD come from the germline V gene. The trim removed 5 bases at V and 0 bases at J, leaving 7 bases unmatched. The CDR3 coding sequence is TGTGCCACCAGTGGGCATGACAGGGGATCGAACACCGGGGAGCTGTTTTTT. It is translated as CATSGHDRGSNTGELFF.

This clonotype came up a few times. V usage is TRBV9 and J usage is TRBJ2-2; 10 bases agree with TRBD1. The V gene end was trimmed by 1 base and the J gene end by 4 bases; junction bases not matched to a gene: 4. The CDR3 length is 16 residues. Germline loops: CDR1 SGDLS, CDR2 YYNGEE. CDR3 sequence reads: CASSVQGTGATGELFF. The CDR3 bases are TGTGCCAGCAGCGTACAAGGGACAGGGGCCACCGGGGAGCTGTTTTTT.

This clonotype was observed a handful of times. J is TRBJ1-5 and V is TRBV6-2 or TRBV6-3, with D hard to call. Germline assignment: CDR1 MNHEY and CDR2 SVGEGT. The V and J ends lost 6 bases and 5 bases respectively, with 11 bases between them. The CDR3 has 13 amino acids. The CDR3: CASSLQRDQPQHF. CDR3 coding DNA: TGTGCCAGCAGCCTCCAGAGAGATCAGCCCCAGCATTTT.

The chain has TRBV4-3 and TRBJ2-1; 10 nucleotides agree with TRBD2. In germline, CDR1 is LGHNA, CDR2 YSLEER. The CDR3 is 15 residues long. J lost 8 bases, V lost 7 bases, and 11 bases had no gene match. The CDR3 DNA reads TGCGCCAGCAATACACGAGCGGGGGGGCGGGATGAGCAGTTCTTC. As protein: CASNTRAGGRDEQFF.

This clonotype showed up many times. This chain connects TRBV20-1 to TRBJ2-1; D remains unclear. The V and J ends lost 0 bases and 5 bases respectively, with 14 bases between them. Germline V gene data show CDR1 as DFQATT and CDR2 as SNEGSKA (reference sequence). The CDR3 runs 15 residues. CDR3 loop: CSARDIPRSHNEQFF. The CDR3 DNA reads as TGCAGTGCTAGAGATATCCCGCGGAGCCACAATGAGCAGTTCTTC.

The genes are TRBV20-1 and TRBJ2-5, with a weak D call TRBD2 (6 bases). CDR3 size: 14 residues. Germline V gene lookup returns CDR1 DFQATT and CDR2 SNEGSKA (reference sequence). Trimming left V 8 bases short and J 11 bases short, with 27 bases between. DNA for the CDR3: TGCAGTCCCAGGACTATGGAGGTGTTCAATGAGCAGTACTTC. As protein: CSPRTMEVFNEQYF.

In its sample, this clonotype was seen a few times. The chain is built from TRBV6-1 and TRBJ2-4; D is unclear. The tail of the sequence fits TRBJ2-7 better, so the J call may be wrong. CDR1 is MNHNS, CDR2 SASEGT, per germline. There are 15 residues in the CDR3. This CDR3 is CASKTPGLVNYEQYF. DNA for the CDR3: TGTGCCAGCAAGACGCCCGGGCTAGTGAACTACGAGCAGTACTTC.

The J gene is TRBJ1-1, the V gene TRBV7-2, with a weak D call TRBD1 (5 bases). V was clipped by 8 bases and J by 1 base, with 23 bases between them. The CDR3 loop spans 17 amino acids. From germline, CDR1 is SGHTA and CDR2 FQGNSA. This chain's CDR3 is CASRSQRAGWQNTEAFF. The CDR3 DNA reads as TGTGCCAGCCGCAGTCAAAGGGCAGGGTGGCAGAACACTGAAGCTTTCTTT.

The CDR3: CASSAVTDTQYF. The CDR3 region has the DNA TGTGCCAGCAGCGCGGTAACAGATACGCAGTATTTT. The rearrangement joins TRBV12-3 or TRBV12-4 to TRBJ2-3; D is ambiguous. CDR3 length equals 12 residues. With 6 bases removed from V and 3 bases from J, the gap between germline ends came to 7 bases.